These T cell receptor beta chains were read from a single sample in a study of T cell responses to AZD1222 COVID-19 vaccine. Sequencing was performed with immunoSEQ multiplex PCR; in TCRdb, only in-frame clones are kept and a portion is missing. The table lists 100,000 to 150,000 clones, about 87% of them singletons. The material was peripheral blood, obtained on day 0 of AZD1222 vaccination. Source of these receptors: an adult in good health. The CDR3 runs from the conserved cysteine through the conserved F or W. D genes are given only for firm matches. Expanded clones get a size class; other rows say once, few or many, or leave the size out.

size	D	J	V	CDR3	DNA
NA	TRBD2	TRBJ2-4	TRBV4-3	CASSQDRGVQYF	TGCGCCAGCAGCCAAGACCGGGGGGTTCAGTACTTC
NA	TRBD1	TRBJ1-5	TRBV28	CASSLGTGGVQPQHF	TGTGCCAGCAGTTTAGGGACAGGGGGTGTTCAGCCCCAGCATTTT
once	NA	TRBJ1-5	TRBV15	CATSRDRADNQPQHF	TGTGCCACCAGCAGAGATCGGGCGGACAATCAGCCCCAGCATTTT
NA	NA	TRBJ1-2	TRBV27	CASSLEAGATNYGYTF	TGTGCCAGCAGTTTAGAAGCAGGGGCGACTAACTATGGCTACACCTTC
once	NA	TRBJ2-3	TRBV29-1	CSAVDSYKGDTQYF	TGCAGCGCCGTGGACTCGTATAAGGGGGATACGCAGTATTTT
NA	NA	TRBJ1-5	TRBV5-3	CARSPAQIQPQHF	TGTGCCAGAAGCCCCGCTCAGATCCAGCCCCAGCATTTT
NA	TRBD2	TRBJ2-1	TRBV27	CASSPGLAGRHNEQFF	TGTGCCAGCAGCCCCGGACTAGCGGGGAGACACAATGAGCAGTTCTTC
NA	NA	TRBJ2-7	TRBV19	CASSIGGGGKYF	TGTGCCAGTAGTATAGGTGGTGGCGGGAAGTACTTC
few	NA	TRBJ1-6	TRBV3-1/TRBV3-2	CASSQGQGQGTSPLHF	TGTGCCAGCAGCCAAGGTCAGGGGCAGGGAACCTCACCCCTCCACTTT
NA	NA	TRBJ2-2	TRBV11-2	CASSGPRKNTGELFF	TGTGCCAGCTCCGGACCGAGGAAGAACACCGGGGAGCTGTTTTTT
NA	NA	TRBJ2-3	TRBV18	CASSPTDTQYF	TGTGCCAGCTCACCAACAGATACGCAGTATTTT
NA	TRBD2	TRBJ2-5	TRBV29-1	CSVPNSLSGGPRRRETQYF	TGCAGCGTACCGAACAGTCTTAGCGGGGGGCCTAGACGCAGGGAGACCCAGTACTTC
NA	NA	TRBJ2-7	TRBV15	CATSRDQASYEQYF	TGTGCCACCAGCAGAGATCAAGCCTCCTACGAGCAGTACTTC
NA	TRBD1	TRBJ2-5	TRBV9	CASSVIGQGAETQYF	TGTGCCAGCAGCGTAATAGGACAGGGGGCAGAGACCCAGTACTTC
NA	TRBD1	TRBJ1-1	TRBV18	CASSPQGGSGGRTEAFF	TGTGCCAGCTCACCACAGGGAGGGTCAGGGGGACGGACTGAAGCTTTCTTT
NA	TRBD2	TRBJ2-1	TRBV2	CASSVAGGAYNEQFF	TGTGCCAGCAGTGTAGCGGGGGGGGCCTACAATGAGCAGTTCTTC
NA	NA	TRBJ1-6	TRBV19	CASSIQGLSNSPLHF	TGTGCCAGTAGTATACAGGGGTTGAGCAATTCACCCCTCCACTTT
NA	NA	TRBJ1-1	TRBV19	CASSPPLRGGTEAFF	TGTGCCAGTAGTCCGCCCCTGAGGGGCGGCACTGAAGCTTTCTTT
once	TRBD1	TRBJ1-4	TRBV7-2	CASSLTRVTGEGEKLFF	TGTGCCAGCAGCCTGACTCGGGTGACAGGGGAAGGTGAAAAACTGTTTTTT
NA	TRBD1	TRBJ2-1	TRBV27	CASSSTGYEQFF	TGTGCCAGCAGTTCGACAGGGTATGAGCAGTTCTTC
NA	TRBD2	TRBJ2-5	TRBV5-6	CASSIRTSGGSETQYF	TGTGCCAGCAGCATTAGGACTAGCGGGGGTTCGGAGACCCAGTACTTC
NA	TRBD2	TRBJ2-7	TRBV27	CASSRIWTSGSYEQYF	TGTGCCAGCAGCCGTATCTGGACTAGCGGTTCCTACGAGCAGTACTTC
NA	NA	TRBJ1-6	TRBV29-1	CSVAQGMDSPLHF	TGCAGCGTTGCCCAGGGGATGGATTCACCCCTCCACTTT
NA	NA	TRBJ1-1	TRBV28	CASSERERAFF	TGTGCCAGCAGTGAACGGGAGAGGGCTTTCTTT
NA	TRBD2	TRBJ2-2	TRBV7-3	CATGSGSPNTGELFF	TGTGCAACAGGTAGCGGGAGCCCGAACACCGGGGAGCTGTTTTTT
NA	NA	TRBJ2-3	TRBV3-1/TRBV3-2	CASSQLQGGDTQYF	TGTGCCAGCAGCCAGTTACAGGGTGGGGATACGCAGTATTTT
few	NA	TRBJ1-2	TRBV4-3	CASSQELWDPGVYGYTF	TGCGCCAGCAGCCAAGAACTTTGGGACCCAGGGGTTTATGGCTACACCTTC
few	TRBD2	TRBJ2-7	TRBV28	CASRSLLAALHEQYF	TGTGCCAGCAGGTCCCTACTAGCGGCGCTACACGAGCAGTACTTC
NA	NA	TRBJ2-2	TRBV11-2	CASSPEGQTGELFF	TGTGCCAGCAGCCCGGAGGGTCAAACCGGGGAGCTGTTTTTT
NA	NA	TRBJ2-6	TRBV6-5	CASSYTVGANVLTF	TGTGCCAGCAGTTACACAGTGGGGGCCAACGTCCTGACTTTC
NA	NA	TRBJ1-2	TRBV27	CASSSRTVEVDGYTF	TGTGCCAGCAGTTCTAGGACAGTCGAGGTGGATGGCTACACCTTC
NA	TRBD1	TRBJ2-7	TRBV6-4	CASSDGAGQGNEQYF	TGTGCCAGCAGTGACGGTGCGGGACAGGGGAACGAGCAGTACTTC
NA	NA	TRBJ2-5	TRBV7-2	CASSGKPPGQQETQYF	TGTGCCAGCAGCGGCAAGCCCCCGGGGCAACAAGAGACCCAGTACTTC
NA	TRBD2	TRBJ2-1	TRBV4-2	CASSQSSGVVGPYNEQFF	TGTGCCAGCAGCCAGTCTAGCGGTGTCGTGGGTCCCTACAATGAGCAGTTCTTC
NA	TRBD1	TRBJ1-2	TRBV19	CASSSELGQGASGYTF	TGTGCCAGTAGTTCCGAACTTGGACAGGGGGCGTCTGGCTACACCTTC
NA	NA	TRBJ2-7	TRBV11-2	CASSLAPEYEQYF	TGTGCCAGCAGCTTAGCCCCGGAATACGAGCAGTACTTC
NA	TRBD2	TRBJ2-7	TRBV25-1	CASTSTSGRRYEQYF	TGTGCCAGCACTTCGACTAGCGGGAGGAGGTACGAGCAGTACTTC
once	NA	TRBJ2-3	TRBV9	CASSPRGLAGHTDTQYF	TGTGCCAGCTCCCCCAGGGGGCTAGCGGGTCACACAGATACGCAGTATTTT
NA	NA	TRBJ1-1	TRBV7-7	CASSPVGAGQGNTEAFF	TGTGCTAGCAGCCCGGTGGGGGCAGGACAAGGTAACACTGAAGCTTTCTTT
NA	TRBD1	TRBJ1-2	TRBV5-1	CASSRGTGSYNGYTF	TGCGCCAGCAGCCGCGGGACAGGGTCTTACAATGGCTACACCTTC
NA	TRBD2	TRBJ2-1	TRBV27	CASSLTSGSYNEQFF	TGTGCCAGCAGTTTAACTAGCGGCTCCTACAATGAGCAGTTCTTC
NA	NA	TRBJ1-1	TRBV30	CACSSPGGTEAFF	TGTGCCTGCTCCAGTCCTGGGGGCACTGAAGCTTTCTTT
NA	NA	TRBJ2-7	TRBV18	CASSPGPGEQYF	TGTGCCAGCTCACCCGGCCCAGGGGAGCAGTACTTC
NA	NA	TRBJ1-2	TRBV14	CASSRQLGSNYGYTF	TGTGCCAGCAGCCGACAGCTGGGCAGTAACTATGGCTACACCTTC
NA	NA	TRBJ2-1	TRBV2	CASSEGELGYNEQFF	TGTGCCAGCAGTGAGGGAGAATTGGGCTACAATGAGCAGTTCTTC
NA	TRBD2	TRBJ2-3	TRBV5-4	CASSSAVAGGADTQYF	TGTGCCAGCAGTAGTGCGGTAGCGGGAGGTGCAGATACGCAGTATTTT
NA	TRBD1	TRBJ2-2	TRBV10-3	CAISPQGVFTTGELFF	TGTGCCATCAGCCCTCAGGGGGTTTTTACTACCGGGGAGCTGTTTTTT
medium-sized	NA	TRBJ2-7	TRBV7-9	CASSSGGVPYEQYF	TGTGCCAGCAGCTCGGGCGGGGTACCCTACGAGCAGTACTTC
NA	TRBD1	TRBJ2-5	TRBV27	CASKLGQGQETQYF	TGTGCCAGCAAACTGGGACAGGGGCAAGAGACCCAGTACTTC
NA	NA	TRBJ1-4	TRBV7-2	CASSLEGVAEKLFF	TGTGCCAGCAGCTTAGAGGGGGTGGCCGAAAAACTGTTTTTT